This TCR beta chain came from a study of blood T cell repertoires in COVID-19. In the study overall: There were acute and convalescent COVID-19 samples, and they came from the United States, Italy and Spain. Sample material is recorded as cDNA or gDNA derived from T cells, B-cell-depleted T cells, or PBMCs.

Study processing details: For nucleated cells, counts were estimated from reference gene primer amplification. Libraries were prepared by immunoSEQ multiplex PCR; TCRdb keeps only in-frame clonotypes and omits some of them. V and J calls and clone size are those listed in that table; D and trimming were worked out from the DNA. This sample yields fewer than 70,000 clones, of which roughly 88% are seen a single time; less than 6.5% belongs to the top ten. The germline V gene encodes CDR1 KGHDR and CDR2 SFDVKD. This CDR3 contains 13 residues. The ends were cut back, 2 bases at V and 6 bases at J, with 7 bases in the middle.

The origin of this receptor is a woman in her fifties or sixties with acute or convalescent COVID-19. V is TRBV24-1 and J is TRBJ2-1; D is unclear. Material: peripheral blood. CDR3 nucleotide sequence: TGTGCCACCAGTGATTCTAAGTTCAATGAGCAGTTCTTC. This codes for CATSDSKFNEQFF.